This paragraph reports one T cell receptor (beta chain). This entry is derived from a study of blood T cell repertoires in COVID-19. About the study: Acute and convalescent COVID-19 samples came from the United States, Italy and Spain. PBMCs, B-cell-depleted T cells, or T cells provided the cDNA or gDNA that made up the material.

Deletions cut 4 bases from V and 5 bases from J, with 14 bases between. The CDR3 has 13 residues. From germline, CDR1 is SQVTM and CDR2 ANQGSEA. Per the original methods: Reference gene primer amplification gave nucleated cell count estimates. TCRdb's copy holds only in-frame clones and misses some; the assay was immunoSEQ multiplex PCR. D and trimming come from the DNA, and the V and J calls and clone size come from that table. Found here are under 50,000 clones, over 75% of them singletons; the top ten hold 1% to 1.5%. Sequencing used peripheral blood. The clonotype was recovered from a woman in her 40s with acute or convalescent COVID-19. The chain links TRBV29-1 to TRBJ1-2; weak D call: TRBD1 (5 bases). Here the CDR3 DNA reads TGCAGCGTTGGGGCGGGGGACCGGTATGGCTACACCTTC. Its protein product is CSVGAGDRYGYTF.